The rows below give T cell receptor beta chains drawn from one sample of a study of T cells in Graves' hyperthyroidism and ophthalmopathy. TCRdb called the multiplex PCR reads again in MiXCR, with one record for every CDR3 protein. The sample lists some 350,000 distinct CDR3 sequences, around 15% occurring once. Sequenced: blood. The source of these receptors is a woman aged 40 to 50 with Graves' ophthalmopathy. Each CDR3 is given without its conserved first and last residue.

v_gene,CDR3aa
TRBV4-1,ASRSVRGQNTEAF
TRBV11-2,ASSSAGQGLGYT
TRBV7-9,ASSPKTTGAFNGYT
TRBV12-3/TRBV12-4,ASSLAAGANNEQF
TRBV11-2,ASSPLMGKAGGNNEQF
TRBV15,ATSRTGVGNEQF
TRBV9,ASSVAGATYNEQF
TRBV27,ASRTRGVEGYGYT
TRBV14,ASSQEAITTDTQY
TRBV25-1,TSNTGNYGYT
TRBV29-1,SVELVAGGLDYGYT
TRBV27,ASSLSVTGQFEAF
TRBV2,ASSEHVPTGELF
TRBV29-1,SVERSDTEAF
TRBV5-1,ASSFSGGWDTQY
TRBV5-4,ASSQRTVFSTGELF
TRBV24-1,ATSEAGPYNEQF
TRBV11-3,ASSGGTHRGHEQF
TRBV28,AASVRGYGYT
TRBV11-2,ASSLGIGIHEAF
TRBV28,ASIMGLAGGFSTDTQY
TRBV3-1,ASSRDSYEQY
TRBV11-2,ASSWTSGTVYNEQF
TRBV24-1,ATSDPGRAYTDTQY
TRBV6-1,ASSERATSGGTGEQF
TRBV7-2,ASSLAQGEQY
TRBV20-1,SGILGGVGTYNEQF
TRBV7-2,ASSLDSRSNYGYT
TRBV27,ASGGQGSGYT
TRBV24-1,ATSDFRSYGEQS
TRBV5-1,ASSLEGHGGNTIY
TRBV7-2,ASSLTGTPSWGQF
TRBV10-3,AISVERWREQY
TRBV3-1,ASSQDWGGSSYEQY